The 27 T cell receptor beta chains presented below share a single source sample, sequenced in a study of blood T cell repertoires in COVID-19. The assay was immunoSEQ multiplex PCR, and TCRdb's table has in-frame clones only and misses some. The table lists about 260,000 clones, more than 75% of them singletons. The sample was peripheral blood. The receptors here all came from a man aged 35-49 years with active or convalescent COVID-19.

This clone occurred a few times. This sequence joins TRBV29-1 and TRBJ1-1, with D possibly TRBD1 on 5 matching bases. Trimming took 5 bases from V and 1 from J, leaving 14 bases between them. This CDR3 has 14 amino acids. Germline-derived CDR1 and CDR2 are SQVTM and ANQGSEA. CDR3 coding DNA: TGCAGCGTTTTTAGAGGGACTCCGAACACTGAAGCTTTCTTT. Translated, it gives CSVFRGTPNTEAFF. The full variable domain, its missing parts supplied by reference TRBV29-1 and TRBJ1-1, is SAVISQKPSRDICQRGTSLTIQCQVDSQVTMMFWYRQQPGQSLTLIATANQGSEATYESGFVIDKFPISRPNLTFSTLTVSNMSPEDSSIYLCSVFRGTPNTEAFFGQGTRLTVV.

This chain links TRBV19 with TRBJ1-1, with D uncertain. Trimming cost V 5 bases and J 0 bases, with 7 bases left between them. The CDR3 is made up of 13 amino acids. Germline values: CDR1 LNHDA, CDR2 SQIVND (reference sequence). The DNA for the CDR3 is TGTGCCAGTAGTTATTCCGTGAACACTGAAGCTTTCTTT. It codes for CASSYSVNTEAFF.

This clone was seen at least ten times. J is TRBJ2-2 and V is TRBV4-1; D possibly corresponds to TRBD1 (6 bases). CDR1 and CDR2 from the germline V gene are MGHRA and YSYEKL. The CDR3 consists of 16 residues. The V and J ends lost 1 base and 4 bases respectively, with 13 bases between them. In DNA form, the CDR3 reads TGCGCCAGCAGCCAAGGGGCAGGGGCCTCCACCGGGGAGCTGTTTTTT. Amino acids: CASSQGAGASTGELFF.

V gene TRBV6-5 combines with J gene TRBJ1-2, with 7 bases that match TRBD1. The CDR3 loop spans 15 amino acids. Germline CDR1 is MNHEY and CDR2 is SVGAGI. After removal of 6 bases from V and 1 base from J, the junction contained 8 bases not matched to a gene. CDR3 bases: TGTGCCAGCAGACCCGGGACAGACCATAACTATGGCTACACCTTC. Its translation is CASRPGTDHNYGYTF.

The chain links TRBV10-2 to TRBJ1-4; D is unresolved. The germline V gene has CDR1 WSHSY and CDR2 SAAADI. The CDR3 is made up of 14 amino acids. V dropped 2 bases and J dropped 8 bases, with 12 bases sitting between them. The CDR3 coding sequence is TGCGCCAGCAGTGAGACCTTTTTAGAGGAAAAACTGTTTTTT. Translation: CASSETFLEEKLFF.

The chain carries TRBV5-1 and TRBJ1-1; D is unresolved. Per the germline V gene, CDR1 is SGHRS and CDR2 is YFSETQ. The length of the CDR3 is 15 residues. V was cut by 0 bases and J by 5 bases, with 14 bases left in between. The CDR3 loop reads CASSLVLARDTEAFF. CDR3 bases: TGCGCCAGCAGCTTGGTTCTGGCGAGGGATACTGAAGCTTTCTTT.

This clone has only a few counts. The same CDR3 can be traced to other DNA sequences in this sample. This rearrangement joins TRBV5-4 to TRBJ2-7; no clear D gene. This CDR3 has 13 amino acids. Looked up from germline, CDR1 is SGHNT and CDR2 is YYREEE (reference sequence). The V gene lost 0 bases and the J gene lost 2 bases, with 6 bases spanning the gap. CDR3 region: CASSLDRAYEQYF. CDR3 DNA sequence: TGTGCCAGCAGCTTGGACAGAGCCTACGAGCAGTACTTC.

The chain couples TRBV18 to TRBJ2-2; D unresolved. The CDR3 consists of 14 residues. CDR1 and CDR2 (germline): KGHSH, LQKENI. Trimming removed 0 bases from V and 2 bases from J, with 4 bases in between. CDR3 sequence: CASSPPLNTGELFF. The CDR3 region has the DNA TGTGCCAGCTCACCACCCCTCAACACCGGGGAGCTGTTTTTT.

The rearrangement links TRBV11-1 to TRBJ2-3; perhaps TRBD2 as D (5 bases). V was pared by 5 bases and J by 7 bases, with 10 bases between. This CDR3 has 12 amino acids. Per the germline V gene, CDR1 is SGHAT and CDR2 is FQDESV (reference sequence). CDR3 amino acids: CASSLGGHTQYF. The CDR3 DNA sequence: TGTGCCAGCAGCCTTGGAGGTCATACGCAGTATTTT.

The gene calls are TRBV11-2 and TRBJ2-3; 10 bases map to TRBD2. CDR1 SGHAT and CDR2 FQNNGV come from the germline V gene. Unmatched junction bases numbered 8, after V lost 5 bases and J lost 3 bases. This CDR3 region has 16 residues. The CDR3, as DNA: TGTGCCAGCAGCGCAGCTAGCGGGAGAAGAACAGATACGCAGTATTTT. This codes for CASSAASGRRTDTQYF.

The V gene is TRBV19, the J gene TRBJ1-2; TRBD1 agrees at 7 bases. The V gene end was trimmed by 5 bases and the J gene end by 11 bases; junction bases not matched to a gene: 8. The CDR3 sequence is 12 residues long. Germline-derived CDR1 and CDR2 are LNHDA and SQIVND (reference sequence). The CDR3 bases are TGTGCCAGTAGTGCGGAGGGGGCGGTATACACCTTC. Encoded protein: CASSAEGAVYTF. Full variable domain (outside the CDR3, taken from reference TRBV19 and TRBJ1-2): DGGITQSPKYLFRKEGQNVTLSCEQNLNHDAMYWYRQDPGQGLRLIYYSQIVNDFQKGDIAEGYSVSREKKESFPLTVTSAQKNPTAFYLCASSAEGAVYTFGSGTRLTVV.

V is TRBV7-8 and J is TRBJ2-7; D is unclear. In germline, CDR1 is SGHVS, CDR2 FQNEAQ. V lost 5 bases to trimming and J lost 0 bases, with 5 bases between them. The CDR3 loop spans 12 amino acids. The CDR3, as DNA: TGTGCCAGCAGCCTCAGCTCCTACGAGCAGTACTTC. It is translated as CASSLSSYEQYF.

The chain carries TRBV3-1 (or the pseudogene TRBV3-2) and TRBJ2-7, with a weak D call TRBD1 (6 bases). From germline, CDR1 is LGHDT and CDR2 YNNKEL (reference sequence). Trimming took 4 bases from V and 3 from J, leaving 10 bases between them. The CDR3 has 13 amino acids. CDR3 coding DNA: TGTGCCAGCAGCCGCGGACAGTTCTACGAGCAGTACTTC. This encodes CASSRGQFYEQYF.

The chain couples TRBV6-5 to TRBJ2-7, with 7 bases identical to TRBD1. This CDR3 comprises 12 residues. CDR1 and CDR2 (germline): MNHEY, SVGAGI. The V and J ends lost 2 bases and 6 bases, in that order; junction bases with no gene match: 1. The CDR3: CASSYPGGEQYF. CDR3 DNA sequence: TGTGCCAGCAGTTACCCAGGGGGCGAGCAGTACTTC.

CDR3 protein: CASSSTLGHEQYF. CDR3 bases: TGTGCCAGCAGTTCCACCCTCGGTCACGAGCAGTACTTC. This sequence joins TRBV12-3 or TRBV12-4 and TRBJ2-7; D is undetermined. The CDR3 contains 13 residues. Between the trimmed V and J ends, which lost 4 bases and 5 bases, there was a span of 12 bases.

This chain links TRBV9 with TRBJ1-2, with D uncertain. This CDR3 spans 16 amino acids. V gave up 6 bases and J gave up 4 bases, with 22 bases separating them. The germline gives CDR1 SGDLS, CDR2 YYNGEE. Here the CDR3 DNA reads TGTGCCAGCACCCTAGTGGAGCTCCCTGGCCTCTATGGCTACACCTTC. Translation gives CASTLVELPGLYGYTF.

For the CDR3, the DNA is TGTGCCAGCAGCCTGGGACAGGGCAACTACTATGGCTACACCTTC. It is translated as CASSLGQGNYYGYTF. The V and J genes are TRBV7-2 and TRBJ1-2; 9 bases map to TRBD1. After removal of 5 bases from V and 3 bases from J, the junction contained 7 bases not matched to a gene. CDR3 length equals 15 residues. Germline V CDR1 and CDR2: SGHTA, FQGNSA. The full variable domain, in which reference TRBV7-2 and TRBJ1-2 provide the parts outside the CDR3, is GAGVSQSPSNKVTEKGKDVELRCDPISGHTALYWYRQSLGQGLEFLIYFQGNSAPDKSGLPSDRFSAERTGGSVSTLTIQRTQQEDSAVYLCASSLGQGNYYGYTFGSGTRLTVV.

The chain carries TRBV27 and TRBJ2-1; D is perhaps TRBD1 (6 bases). In germline, CDR1 is MNHEY, CDR2 SMNVEV (reference sequence). Trimming stripped 1 base from V and 8 bases from J, with 12 bases between. This CDR3 comprises 14 residues. The DNA of the CDR3 is TGTGCCAGCAGTTTATGGGCTACAGGGTATGAGCAGTTCTTC. It is translated as CASSLWATGYEQFF.

The chain carries TRBV30 and TRBJ1-4; D ambiguous. Germline CDR1 is GTSNPN and CDR2 is SVGIG (reference sequence). The CDR3 is 16 amino acids. Trimming took 0 bases from V and 3 from J, leaving 14 bases between them. The CDR3 coding sequence is TGTGCCTGGAGTGTAACCGAGGGTTTAGCTAATGAAAAACTGTTTTTT. Encoded protein: CAWSVTEGLANEKLFF.

The J gene is TRBJ2-2, the V gene TRBV10-1; 12 nucleotides agree with TRBD2. The germline gives CDR1 WNHNN, CDR2 SYGVQD (reference sequence). With 6 bases clipped from V and 6 bases from J, the junction kept 5 bases outside the gene matches. The CDR3 consists of 15 residues. Written as DNA, the CDR3 is TGCGCCAGCAGCCTACTAGCGGGAGGTCCCGGGGAGCTGTTTTTT. This gives the protein CASSLLAGGPGELFF.

This clone was picked up one time. V and J are TRBV23-1 and TRBJ2-3, with 7 bases that match TRBD1. TRBV23-1 is designated an ORF whose function remains uncertain. The length of the CDR3 is 15 residues. V was clipped by 0 bases and J by 5 bases; unmatched bases: 5. This CDR3 is CASSQSGTEKDTQYF. CDR3 coding DNA: TGCGCCAGCAGTCAATCGGGGACAGAAAAAGATACGCAGTATTTT.

CDR3 DNA: TGCGCCAGCAGCCCGCGGGACAGGGATTCCTACGAGCAGTACTTC. This gives the protein CASSPRDRDSYEQYF. The V call is TRBV4-1, the J call TRBJ2-7, with 9 bases identical to TRBD1. J was trimmed by 1 base and V by 4 bases; bases with no gene match: 5. The CDR3 length is 15 residues. The germline gives CDR1 MGHRA, CDR2 YSYEKL.

The V gene is TRBV3-1 (or the pseudogene TRBV3-2), the J gene TRBJ2-2, with 8 bases matching TRBD1. CDR1 and CDR2 (germline): LGHDT, YNNKEL (reference sequence). There are 15 residues in the CDR3. Germline trimming cut 6 bases from V and 7 bases from J; bases unmatched to any gene: 10. CDR3 sequence reads: CASSGQGWRSGELFF. CDR3 in DNA: TGTGCCAGCAGTGGACAGGGTTGGAGGAGCGGGGAGCTGTTTTTT.

As to this clone: Other nucleotide sequences in the sample specify the same CDR3. This chain connects TRBV30 to TRBJ2-5, with D uncertain. CDR3 size: 11 residues. With 5 bases removed from V and 2 bases from J, the gap between germline ends came to 6 bases. From germline, CDR1 is GTSNPN and CDR2 SVGIG (reference sequence). In nucleotides, the CDR3 is TGTGCCTGGCGGCGGCAAGAGACCCAGTACTTC. It translates to CAWRRQETQYF.

The CDR3 DNA reads TGTGCCAGCAGACTTTCCGGGACAGGGGCGGGCGAGCAGTACTTC. Amino acid sequence: CASRLSGTGAGEQYF. The J gene is TRBJ2-7, the V gene TRBV14, with TRBD1 matching over 10 bases. V gave up 6 bases and J gave up 6 bases; unmatched junction bases: 11. CDR1 is SGHDN, CDR2 FVKESK, per germline. The CDR3 contains 15 residues. The entire variable domain, with the rest obtained from reference TRBV14 and TRBJ2-7, is as follows: EAGVTQFPSHSVIEKGQTVTLRCDPISGHDNLYWYRRVMGKEIKFLLHFVKESKQDESGMPNNRFLAERTGGTYSTLKVQPAELEDSGVYFCASRLSGTGAGEQYFGPGTRLTVT.

V is TRBV29-1 and J is TRBJ1-1; D is undetermined. CDR1 and CDR2 (germline): SQVTM, ANQGSEA. This CDR3 is 14 amino acids long. Between the trimmed V and J ends, which lost 4 bases and 3 bases, there was a span of 15 bases. The CDR3 bases are TGCAGCGTTGCAGCTGGGAGCTGGGACACTGAAGCTTTCTTT. It encodes CSVAAGSWDTEAFF.

The V call is TRBV18, the J call TRBJ2-2, with D maybe TRBD1 (5 bases). This CDR3 is built from 18 residues. Germline V CDR1 and CDR2: KGHSH, LQKENI. The V and J ends lost 3 bases and 2 bases respectively, with 19 bases between them. CDR3 loop: CASSPPSLGVHNTGELFF. Here the CDR3 DNA reads TGTGCCAGCTCACCGCCTTCGTTAGGGGTTCATAACACCGGGGAGCTGTTTTTT.